These 27 T cell receptor beta chains were sequenced from one sample in a study of T cells after yellow fever vaccination. TCRdb reanalysed the 5' RACE reads using MiXCR and keeps one entry per CDR3 protein. The table records some 340,000 distinct CDR3 sequences, 9.5% to 12% of them present only once. Source: CD4+ T cells sorted from PBMCs, taken 45 days after the yellow fever booster vaccination. The receptors come from a young man who received the YFV17D yellow fever vaccine.

The CDR3 DNA is TGCGCCAGCAGCTTTGAGAACACTGAAGCTTTCTTT. Its protein is CASSFENTEAFF. This chain uses TRBV5-1 with TRBJ1-1; no reliable D call. CDR3 length: 12 residues. V lost 2 bases, J lost 1 base, and 3 bases lay in between. Looked up from germline, CDR1 is SGHRS and CDR2 is YFSETQ.

There are a few counts of this clonotype. The J gene is TRBJ2-7, the V gene TRBV11-2; TRBD2 matches at 11 bases. J gave up 2 bases and V 5 bases, and 5 bases lay outside the gene matches. Looked up from germline, CDR1 is SGHAT and CDR2 is FQNNGV. The CDR3 totals 15 residues. CDR3 sequence: CASSANSGGAYEQYF. CDR3 sequence (DNA): TGTGCCAGCAGCGCAAATAGCGGGGGGGCCTACGAGCAGTACTTC. Complete variable domain (other parts from reference TRBV11-2 and TRBJ2-7): EAGVAQSPRYKIIEKRQSVAFWCNPISGHATLYWYQQILGQGPKLLIQFQNNGVVDDSQLPKDRFSAERLKGVDSTLKIQPAKLEDSAVYLCASSANSGGAYEQYFGPGTRLTVT.

The CDR3 nucleotides are TGCAGTGCTACCCAGGGGATTACCCGCACAGATACGCAGTATTTT. It encodes CSATQGITRTDTQYF. The J gene is TRBJ2-3, the V gene TRBV20-1; D possibly corresponds to TRBD1 (6 bases). The ends were cut back, 4 bases at V and 1 base at J, with 15 bases in the middle. The CDR3 length is 15 residues. Germline CDR1 DFQATT, CDR2 SNEGSKA (reference sequence).

V is TRBV7-4 and J is TRBJ2-3, with 14 bases matching TRBD2. Germline CDR1 SGHVT, CDR2 SQSDAQ. J gave up 2 bases and V 5 bases, and 9 bases lay outside the gene matches. This CDR3 spans 18 amino acids. CDR3 in DNA: TGTGCCAGCAGCGGAGAAGGGACTAGCGGGGGCCTCACAGATACGCAGTATTTT. Translated, it gives CASSGEGTSGGLTDTQYF.

This clonotype occurred many times. The chain recombines TRBV25-1 with TRBJ1-1, with D hard to call. The length of the CDR3 is 13 residues. Germline CDR1 is MGHDK and CDR2 is SYGVNS. V dropped 3 bases and J dropped 4 bases, with 9 bases sitting between them. CDR3 DNA sequence: TGTGCCAGCAGTGAGCAGGAAGCCACTGAAGCTTTCTTT. This sequence encodes CASSEQEATEAFF.

There are a few counts of this clonotype. The chain has TRBV18 and TRBJ1-3; a weak D match, TRBD1 (5 bases). Germline V CDR1 and CDR2: KGHSH, LQKENI. This CDR3 spans 15 amino acids. V lost 5 bases and J 2 bases, leaving 13 bases between the germline ends. This chain's CDR3 is CASSSAGFTGNTIYF. CDR3 DNA: TGTGCCAGCTCATCCGCAGGGTTTACTGGAAACACCATATATTTT.

CDR3 in amino acids: CASSGGREYTEAFF. The CDR3 DNA sequence: TGTGCCAGCAGCGGGGGTCGAGAGTACACTGAAGCTTTCTTT. This chain links TRBV9 with TRBJ1-1; D is unresolved. This CDR3 region has 14 residues. Trimming stripped 3 bases from V and 3 bases from J, with 12 bases between. Germline V CDR1 and CDR2: SGDLS, YYNGEE.

This clonotype was counted a few times. The chain links TRBV12-3 or TRBV12-4 to TRBJ2-3, with TRBD2 identical over 8 bases. Unmatched junction bases numbered 5, after V lost 4 bases and J lost 5 bases. This CDR3 is built from 14 residues. CDR3 protein: CASSSGGQGDTQYF. The CDR3 coding sequence is TGTGCCAGCAGTTCGGGGGGGCAGGGAGATACGCAGTATTTT.

This chain joins TRBV5-6 and TRBJ2-3; a weak D match, TRBD1 (6 bases). V gave up 3 bases and J gave up 4 bases, with 12 bases separating them. The CDR3 consists of 14 residues. CDR1 is SGHDT and CDR2 is YYEEEE in the germline V gene. DNA for the CDR3: TGTGCCAGCAGCTGGAAACAGGGCGCAGATACGCAGTATTTT. This gives the protein CASSWKQGADTQYF.

In this sample, this clonotype turned up many times. V usage is TRBV12-3 or TRBV12-4 and J usage is TRBJ2-7; no clear D. This CDR3 is 16 amino acids long. The V end was cut by 3 bases, the J end by 0 bases, with 15 bases between. The CDR3 here is CASSLRVRAHSYEQYV. In DNA, the CDR3 is TGTGCCAGCAGTTTGAGAGTGCGCGCCCACTCCTACGAGCAGTACGTC.

The V gene is TRBV24-1, the J gene TRBJ2-3, with a weak D call TRBD2 (6 bases). The germline V and J ends were trimmed by 4 bases and 5 bases, with 21 bases remaining between them. This CDR3 has 17 residues. CDR1 and CDR2 from the germline V gene are KGHDR and SFDVKD. The DNA of the CDR3 is TGTGCCACCAGTGAGGCGGGATCCACCTCTAGAGGAGATACGCAGTATTTT. Protein: CATSEAGSTSRGDTQYF.

In this sample, this clonotype turned up a few times. V usage is TRBV25-1 and J usage is TRBJ1-3; no clear D. Between the trimmed V and J ends, which lost 3 bases and 2 bases, there was a span of 8 bases. The CDR3 contains 14 residues. Germline loops: CDR1 MGHDK, CDR2 SYGVNS. DNA of the CDR3: TGTGCCAGCAGTGACAGGTTGACTGGAAACACCATATATTTT. Amino acid sequence: CASSDRLTGNTIYF.

The chain links TRBV6-5 to TRBJ1-3; D unresolved. Between the trimmed V and J ends, which lost 0 bases and 4 bases, there was a span of 16 bases. The CDR3 contains 17 residues. The germline gives CDR1 MNHEY, CDR2 SVGAGI. CDR3 sequence: CASSYSSGTPSGNTIYF. As DNA, the CDR3 is TGTGCCAGCAGTTACTCATCCGGAACTCCGTCCGGAAACACCATATATTTT.

By its share, this clonotype is medium-sized. The chain combines TRBV5-1 with TRBJ2-2, with D possibly being TRBD2 (7 bases). This CDR3 spans 16 amino acids. CDR1 SGHRS and CDR2 YFSETQ come from the germline V gene. V was clipped by 7 bases and J by 6 bases, with 22 bases between them. The CDR3 nucleotides read TGCGCCAGCCTACCGGGGGGCGGACCGGTCCCCGGGGAGCTGTTTTTT. This encodes CASLPGGGPVPGELFF.

The chain uses TRBV6-1 and TRBJ1-1; maybe TRBD1 (6 bases). From germline, CDR1 is MNHNS and CDR2 SASEGT. V was clipped by 1 base and J by 7 bases, with 10 bases between them. This CDR3 has 13 residues. The CDR3 here is CASSEGGHLEAFF. CDR3 sequence (DNA): TGTGCCAGCAGTGAAGGGGGACACCTTGAAGCTTTCTTT.

The chain is built from TRBV10-3 and TRBJ1-3; tentatively, D is TRBD1 (5 bases). The CDR3 contains 13 residues. In germline, CDR1 is ENHRY, CDR2 SYGVKD. Between the trimmed V and J ends, which lost 10 bases and 9 bases, there was a span of 19 bases. The CDR3 sequence: CATWDPDRGTIYF. CDR3 coding DNA: TGTGCCACCTGGGACCCCGACCGGGGCACCATATATTTT.

This chain uses TRBV6-2 or TRBV6-3 with TRBJ2-7, with TRBD2 matching over 10 bases. Trimming removed 6 bases from V and 6 bases from J; junction bases left unmatched: 14. The CDR3 has 16 residues. CDR1 and CDR2 from the germline V gene are MNHEY and SVGEGT. In DNA form, the CDR3 reads TGTGCCAGCAGCCGGACCTTAAGCGGGGGGGCACCCGAGCAGTACTTC. Translating gives CASSRTLSGGAPEQYF.

This clonotype appeared a few times. The chain recombines TRBV6-6 with TRBJ2-3; D not certain. The V end lost 2 bases, the J end lost 4 bases, and 10 bases lay between the germline ends. This CDR3 has 14 amino acids. Germline assignment: CDR1 MNHNY and CDR2 SVGAGI (reference sequence). CDR3 in DNA: TGTGCCAGCAGTTACGCGCTTGCTGCAGATACGCAGTATTTT. This encodes CASSYALAADTQYF.

The V and J genes are TRBV28 and TRBJ1-1; the D gene is possibly TRBD1 (5 bases). The germline CDR1 and CDR2 sequences are MDHEN and SYDVKM. Trimming took 7 bases from V and 1 from J, leaving 13 bases between them. The CDR3 totals 14 residues. CDR3 loop: CASIGHLGNTEAFF. In nucleotides, the CDR3 is TGTGCCAGCATTGGACATCTGGGGAACACTGAAGCTTTCTTT.

This clonotype was seen ten or more times. J is TRBJ1-5 and V is TRBV29-1; 8 positions agree with TRBD1. The CDR3 consists of 13 residues. V shed 5 bases, J shed 2 bases, and the junction held 2 bases outside the gene matches. CDR1 is SQVTM and CDR2 is ANQGSEA in the germline V gene. In DNA form, the CDR3 reads TGCAGCGTTAAGGACAGGGGCAATCAGCCCCAGCATTTT. Its protein product is CSVKDRGNQPQHF.

In this sample, this clonotype turned up a few times. The genes are TRBV19 and TRBJ2-3; D is perhaps TRBD1 or TRBD2 (5 bases each). The CDR3 totals 14 residues. Germline CDR1 LNHDA, CDR2 SQIVND (reference sequence). V lost 6 bases and J 3 bases, leaving 13 bases between the germline ends. CDR3: CASRGPYQTDTQYF. In DNA, the CDR3 is TGTGCCAGTAGGGGACCATACCAGACAGATACGCAGTATTTT. Filled out from reference TRBV19 and TRBJ2-3, the complete variable domain reads DGGITQSPKYLFRKEGQNVTLSCEQNLNHDAMYWYRQDPGQGLRLIYYSQIVNDFQKGDIAEGYSVSREKKESFPLTVTSAQKNPTAFYLCASRGPYQTDTQYFGPGTRLTVL.

The table lists this clonotype with a few counts. V and J are TRBV29-1 and TRBJ2-6; 9 bases line up with TRBD1. The junction had 4 bases not matched to a gene; V was cut back by 7 bases and J by 0 bases. The CDR3 is 15 amino acids. CDR1 and CDR2 (germline): SQVTM, ANQGSEA. The CDR3 region is CSAGTGPSGANVLTF. The CDR3 DNA sequence: TGCAGCGCTGGGACAGGGCCCTCTGGGGCCAACGTCCTGACTTTC. The full variable domain, its missing parts supplied by reference TRBV29-1 and TRBJ2-6, is SAVISQKPSRDICQRGTSLTIQCQVDSQVTMMFWYRQQPGQSLTLIATANQGSEATYESGFVIDKFPISRPNLTFSTLTVSNMSPEDSSIYLCSAGTGPSGANVLTFGAGSRLTVL.

The table lists this clonotype with many counts. V gene TRBV28 combines with J gene TRBJ2-5; D may be TRBD1 (6 bases). Looked up from germline, CDR1 is MDHEN and CDR2 is SYDVKM. The germline V and J ends were trimmed by 1 base and 7 bases, with 19 bases remaining between them. This CDR3 contains 16 residues. In DNA form, the CDR3 reads TGTGCCAGCAGTTTATATGGACAAGGTGTCAGGGGGACCCAGTACTTC. This translates into CASSLYGQGVRGTQYF.

The sample holds a few counts of this clonotype. J is TRBJ2-3 and V is TRBV12-3 or TRBV12-4, with D possibly TRBD1 on 5 matching bases. Trimming removed 1 base from V and 6 bases from J, with 20 bases in between. The CDR3 is made up of 17 amino acids. The CDR3: CASSLGTRRVVTDTQYF. As DNA, the CDR3 is TGTGCCAGCAGTTTAGGGACGCGCAGGGTGGTTACGGATACGCAGTATTTT.

In its sample, this clonotype was seen a few times. V usage is TRBV6-6 and J usage is TRBJ1-5; D call uncertain. The germline V gene encodes CDR1 MNHNY and CDR2 SVGAGI (reference sequence). V was trimmed by 2 bases and J by 6 bases, leaving 8 bases between them. CDR3 length: 13 amino acids. CDR3 DNA sequence: TGTGCCAGCAGTTACGACGATTCTCAGCCCCAGCATTTT. Protein sequence: CASSYDDSQPQHF.

The V call is TRBV7-2, the J call TRBJ2-5, with D possibly being TRBD1 (6 bases). V lost 5 bases and J 2 bases, leaving 15 bases between the germline ends. The CDR3 sequence is 15 residues long. In germline, CDR1 is SGHTA, CDR2 FQGNSA. CDR3 residues: CASSPGAGGQETQYF. The CDR3 DNA is TGTGCCAGCAGCCCAGGGGCAGGCGGGCAAGAGACCCAGTACTTC.

The table lists this clonotype with many counts. This rearrangement joins TRBV6-6 to TRBJ2-3, with TRBD2 matching over 10 bases. Germline loops: CDR1 MNHNY, CDR2 SVGAGI (reference sequence). This CDR3 has 18 amino acids. J was trimmed by 0 bases and V by 6 bases; bases with no gene match: 12. CDR3 sequence: CASSLDITSGTSTDTQYF. DNA of the CDR3: TGTGCCAGCAGCCTAGACATTACTAGCGGGACGAGCACAGATACGCAGTATTTT.